This is a list of T cell receptor beta chains from one sample in a study of cytomegalovirus exposure and HLA in healthy donors. Sequenced by immunoSEQ multiplex PCR; TCRdb stores in-frame clones only, minus some. The sample gives about 56,000 clones, approximately 93% of which show up once; about 1.5% is in the top ten. The sequencing sample was made of PBMCs. The origin of the receptors is a woman aged 18-29 years in good health and CMV-seropositive. CDR3s include the opening cysteine and the closing phenylalanine or tryptophan. The D gene is left open where the match is weak.

d_call j_call v_call cdr3_aa cdr3_nt
TRBD2 TRBJ2-7 TRBV7-2 CASSNSGGAYEQYF TGTGCCAGCAGTAACAGCGGGGGGGCTTACGAGCAGTACTTC
NA TRBJ1-2 TRBV11-2 CASSLDSYRGMNYGYTF TGTGCCAGCAGCTTAGATTCTTATCGGGGGATGAACTATGGCTACACCTTC
TRBD1 TRBJ2-6 TRBV4-1 CASSGPGTGEGSGANVLTF TGCGCCAGCAGCGGTCCTGGGACAGGGGAAGGATCTGGGGCCAACGTCCTGACTTTC
TRBD1 TRBJ1-2 TRBV5-1 CASSSGTGLGGYTF TGCGCCAGCAGCTCGGGGACAGGGCTTGGTGGCTACACCTTC
TRBD1 TRBJ2-2 TRBV27 CATLTGPTSNTGELFF TGTGCCACCTTGACAGGGCCGACTTCGAACACCGGGGAGCTGTTTTTT
NA TRBJ2-3 TRBV21-1 CASIASTDTQYF TGTGCCAGCATAGCTAGCACAGATACGCAGTATTTT
TRBD1 TRBJ1-1 TRBV18 CASSPAGTGNTEAFF TGTGCCAGCTCACCGGCCGGGACAGGGAACACTGAAGCTTTCTTT
TRBD1 TRBJ1-1 TRBV5-1 CASSRTGGESEAFF TGCGCCAGCAGCAGGACAGGGGGGGAGTCTGAAGCTTTCTTT
NA TRBJ1-2 TRBV2 CASSIRLGGYTF TGTGCCAGCAGTATCCGCCTCGGTGGCTACACCTTC
TRBD1 TRBJ2-1 TRBV2 CASSETPAQGRDRGVTEQFF TGTGCCAGCAGTGAAACCCCAGCCCAAGGCCGGGACAGGGGAGTTACTGAGCAGTTCTTC
NA TRBJ1-2 TRBV2 CASSDTPTLREVYGYTF TGTGCCAGCAGCGACACACCAACCCTCCGGGAGGTTTATGGCTACACCTTC
TRBD1 TRBJ1-1 TRBV18 CASSPGTGRGTEAFF TGTGCCAGCTCACCGGGGACAGGGAGGGGCACTGAAGCTTTCTTT
NA TRBJ2-7 TRBV6-6 CASRSPDRGEQYF TGTGCCAGCAGGTCCCCGGACAGAGGGGAGCAGTACTTC
TRBD1 TRBJ2-7 TRBV5-4 CASTLDRGRSEQYF TGTGCCAGCACCCTGGACAGGGGCCGCTCCGAGCAGTACTTC
TRBD1 TRBJ1-5 TRBV28 CASSSGTGVQPQHF TGTGCCAGCAGTTCCGGGACAGGGGTCCAGCCCCAGCATTTT
TRBD1 TRBJ2-7 TRBV5-4 CASSLTGGTYEQYF TGTGCCAGCAGCCTAACAGGGGGCACCTACGAGCAGTACTTC
TRBD1 TRBJ1-6 TRBV19 CASSTPGAGGYNSPLHF TGTGCCAGTAGTACCCCGGGGGCAGGGGGCTATAATTCACCCCTCCACTTT
TRBD1 TRBJ2-1 TRBV4-2 CASSLPLDRDYNEQFF TGTGCCAGCAGCCTCCCTCTGGACAGGGACTACAATGAGCAGTTCTTC
TRBD1 TRBJ2-4 TRBV10-2 CASSEDRVNIQYF TGCGCCAGCAGTGAGGACAGGGTGAACATTCAGTACTTC